What follows describes a single TCR beta chain. These data belong to a study of blood T cell repertoires in COVID-19. The V and J ends lost 8 bases and 8 bases, in that order; junction bases with no gene match: 7. CDR3 length: 13 residues. Germline assignment: CDR1 MNHEY and CDR2 SVGAGI. Researchers sorted participants into cohorts using their self-reported clinical history. Original processing methods: From reference gene primer amplification, estimates of nucleated cell counts were derived. The data were produced by immunoSEQ multiplex PCR, yet TCRdb's version contains in-frame clones alone and is incomplete. V, J and clone size reflect that table, while D and trimming were determined from the DNA. The table records a few hundred thousand clones, around 84% of them present only once.

The chain combines TRBV6-5 with TRBJ1-2, with 11 bases aligning to TRBD1. The sample was PBMCs or T cells enriched from blood (not recorded which). This sequence was found in a woman between 50 and 59 years old who had been exposed to COVID-19. The CDR3 spells CASSGQGASGYTF. Written as DNA, the CDR3 is TGTGCCAGCTCCGGACAGGGGGCGAGCGGCTACACCTTC.